The 4 T cell receptor beta chains listed next were all sequenced from one sample in a study of cytomegalovirus exposure and HLA in healthy donors. Primers for the PCR totalled 60 Vbeta and 13 Jbeta. Sequencing was performed with immunoSEQ multiplex PCR; in TCRdb, only in-frame clones are kept and a portion is missing. The profile shows roughly 120,000 clones, 69% of them singletons. Sample: PBMCs. The receptors were sampled from a woman in her 70s in good health and CMV-seropositive.

The V gene is TRBV10-3, the J gene TRBJ2-6; D uncertain. V gave up 6 bases and J gave up 0 bases, with 6 bases separating them. This CDR3 contains 14 residues. The germline CDR1 and CDR2 sequences are ENHRY and SYGVKD. As DNA, the CDR3 is TGTGCCATCAGCGCAGACTCTGGGGCCAACGTCCTGACTTTC. Protein: CAISADSGANVLTF.

This clone has only a few counts. V is TRBV30 and J is TRBJ1-2, with D perhaps TRBD1 (5 bases). V was clipped by 5 bases and J by 2 bases, with 18 bases between them. Germline CDR1 is GTSNPN and CDR2 is SVGIG (reference sequence). CDR3 length: 15 residues. CDR3 protein: CAWGRAYSSNYGYTF. The CDR3 nucleotides are TGTGCCTGGGGCAGGGCGTACAGTTCGAACTATGGCTACACCTTC. The variable domain in full, with the rest retrieved from reference TRBV30 and TRBJ1-2, is SQTIHQWPATLVQPVGSPLSLECTVEGTSNPNLYWYRQAAGRGLQLLFYSVGIGQISSEVPQNLSASRPQDRQFILSSKKLLLSDSGFYLCAWGRAYSSNYGYTFGSGTRLTVV.

The genes are TRBV2 and TRBJ2-4; possibly TRBD1 for D (5 bases). With 8 bases removed from V and 4 bases from J, the gap between germline ends came to 12 bases. The germline gives CDR1 SNHLY, CDR2 FYNNEI. This CDR3 is 13 amino acids long. CDR3 sequence reads: CASCPQGKNIQYF. In DNA form, the CDR3 reads TGTGCCAGCTGCCCCCAGGGTAAAAACATTCAGTACTTC.

The chain joins TRBV4-3 to TRBJ1-4; 9 positions agree with TRBD1. The CDR3 totals 15 residues. CDR1 is LGHNA and CDR2 is YSLEER in the germline V gene. After removal of 8 bases from V and 5 bases from J, the junction contained 9 bases not matched to a gene. Here the CDR3 reads CASSQRGTGNEKLFF. CDR3 DNA sequence: TGCGCCAGCTCCCAAAGGGGGACAGGGAATGAAAAACTGTTTTTT.